The 31 T cell receptor beta chains below come from one sample, sequenced in a study of patients and donors after allogeneic stem cell transplantation. MiXCR, applied by TCRdb to the RT-PCR reads, yields one record per CDR3 protein. The sample has roughly 250,000 distinct CDR3 sequences, less than 15% seen once. The sequenced sample consisted of blood, either unsorted or a sorted T cell fraction (not recorded which). All receptors derive from a human donor who was either an allogeneic HSCT recipient or a stem cell or donor lymphocyte infusion donor (not recorded which). It is not recorded whose cells these are; they may come from a transplant donor.

This chain uses TRBV5-8 with TRBJ1-1, with TRBD1 as a possible D gene (5 bases). Trimming stripped 4 bases from V and 0 bases from J, with 10 bases between. The CDR3 runs to 14 residues. From germline, CDR1 is SGHTS and CDR2 YDEGEE. The CDR3: CASSRGHMNTEAFF. Written as DNA, the CDR3 is TGTGCCAGCAGCAGGGGTCATATGAACACTGAAGCTTTCTTT.

V gene TRBV6-5 combines with J gene TRBJ2-7, with D perhaps TRBD1 or TRBD2 (5 bases each). Trimming pared 3 bases from V and 3 bases from J, leaving 15 bases between. Germline-derived CDR1 and CDR2 are MNHEY and SVGAGI. This CDR3 is built from 15 residues. CDR3 in DNA: TGTGCCAGCAGTTATTCCCAGGGACCTCTCTACGAGCAGTACTTC. Translation gives CASSYSQGPLYEQYF.

By sample share, this clonotype is medium-sized. The chain uses TRBV5-6 and TRBJ2-1; 13 nucleotides agree with TRBD2. Germline values: CDR1 SGHDT, CDR2 YYEEEE. Germline trimming cut 7 bases from V and 9 bases from J; bases unmatched to any gene: 10. The CDR3 length is 15 residues. CDR3 residues: CASSWGLAGWREQFF. CDR3 nucleotide sequence: TGTGCCAGCTCCTGGGGACTAGCGGGATGGCGTGAGCAGTTCTTC.

The table lists this clonotype with a few counts. This sequence joins TRBV9 and TRBJ2-3; TRBD2 aligns across 7 bases. Germline V gene lookup returns CDR1 SGDLS and CDR2 YYNGEE. With 3 bases clipped from V and 2 bases from J, the junction kept 6 bases outside the gene matches. The CDR3 contains 15 residues. CDR3 in DNA: TGTGCCAGCAGCGAACCGGGACTACACACAGATACGCAGTATTTT. It yields the protein CASSEPGLHTDTQYF.

The chain links TRBV6-1 to TRBJ2-5; weak D call: TRBD2 (6 bases). CDR3 size: 13 residues. CDR1 and CDR2 from the germline V gene are MNHNS and SASEGT. V was shortened by 6 bases and J by 7 bases, with 15 bases between the two germline ends. The CDR3 coding sequence is TGTGCCAGCAGGGACTATAGCGGTCGGACCCAGTACTTC. Its translation: CASRDYSGRTQYF.

This clonotype was found many times. This chain connects TRBV2 to TRBJ2-7; no definite D call. V lost 4 bases, J lost 1 base, and 8 bases lay in between. CDR1 is SNHLY, CDR2 FYNNEI, per germline. The length of the CDR3 is 13 residues. The CDR3 coding sequence is TGTGCCAGCAGTGTGGATGGTTCCTACGAGCAGTACTTC. Its translation is CASSVDGSYEQYF.

The V gene is TRBV14, the J gene TRBJ2-7; unclear D gene. Trimming shortened V by 2 bases and J by 6 bases, and 5 bases separated the two germline ends. The CDR3 runs to 11 residues. Per germline, CDR1 SGHDN and CDR2 FVKESK. CDR3 in DNA: TGTGCCAGCAGCCAATTGATCGAGCAGTACTTC. Residues: CASSQLIEQYF. Filled out from reference TRBV14 and TRBJ2-7, the complete variable domain reads EAGVTQFPSHSVIEKGQTVTLRCDPISGHDNLYWYRRVMGKEIKFLLHFVKESKQDESGMPNNRFLAERTGGTYSTLKVQPAELEDSGVYFCASSQLIEQYFGPGTRLTVT.

This clonotype was observed a handful of times. This chain links TRBV5-1 with TRBJ2-2; maybe TRBD1 (5 bases). Trimming took 1 base from V and 2 from J, leaving 9 bases between them. Germline V lookup: CDR1 SGHRS, CDR2 YFSETQ. The CDR3 sequence is 15 residues long. The CDR3 DNA reads TGCGCCAGCAGCTTGCCAGGGCCTAACACCGGGGAGCTGTTTTTT. Encoded protein: CASSLPGPNTGELFF.

The V and J genes are TRBV7-8 and TRBJ2-2; D not certain. V was cut by 6 bases and J by 9 bases, with 8 bases left in between. Germline CDR1 is SGHVS and CDR2 is FQNEAQ. The CDR3 is made up of 11 amino acids. CDR3 region: CASSQARELFF. The CDR3 DNA follows: TGTGCCAGCAGTCAAGCTCGGGAGCTGTTTTTT.

V and J are TRBV4-1 and TRBJ2-7, with a possible D match to TRBD2 (7 bases). Germline CDR1 reads MGHRA; CDR2 reads YSYEKL. Trimming cost V 4 bases and J 4 bases, with 17 bases left between them. CDR3 length: 15 residues. The CDR3 loop reads CASSPYMGRGYEQYF. The CDR3 DNA is TGCGCCAGCAGCCCGTACATGGGGAGGGGGTACGAGCAGTACTTC.

This clonotype has a handful of counts. The gene calls are TRBV6-1 and TRBJ2-1; D uncertain. CDR3 length: 13 residues. Between the trimmed V and J ends, which lost 4 bases and 4 bases, there was a span of 8 bases. Germline V gives CDR1 MNHNS, CDR2 SASEGT. CDR3 DNA sequence: TGTGCCAGCAGTGGGGCAGCTTACAATGAGCAGTTCTTC. This translates into CASSGAAYNEQFF.

The chain uses TRBV3-1 and TRBJ1-1; D may be TRBD1 (6 bases). This CDR3 has 14 residues. Per germline, CDR1 LGHDT and CDR2 YNNKEL (reference sequence). V was shortened by 5 bases and J by 3 bases, with 13 bases between the two germline ends. The CDR3 loop is CASSLTGYDTEAFF. The CDR3 DNA follows: TGTGCCAGCAGCTTAACAGGGTACGACACTGAAGCTTTCTTT.

CDR3 sequence: CASSLGDTSEAFF. CDR3 coding DNA: TGCGCCAGCAGCTTGGGAGATACCTCTGAAGCTTTCTTT. The genes are TRBV5-1 and TRBJ1-1, with no clear D. Trimming cost V 0 bases and J 6 bases, with 9 bases left between them. This CDR3 contains 13 residues. CDR1 and CDR2 from the germline V gene are SGHRS and YFSETQ. The full variable domain, rest sourced from reference TRBV5-1 and TRBJ1-1, is KAGVTQTPRYLIKTRGQQVTLSCSPISGHRSVSWYQQTPGQGLQFLFEYFSETQRNKGNFPGRFSGRQFSNSRSEMNVSTLELGDSALYLCASSLGDTSEAFFGQGTRLTVV.

This clonotype has a handful of counts. The V and J genes are TRBV9 and TRBJ2-3; D not resolved. V lost 3 bases to trimming and J lost 0 bases, with 11 bases between them. The CDR3 extends over 15 amino acids. The germline gives CDR1 SGDLS, CDR2 YYNGEE. The CDR3 loop reads CASSGGRYSTDTQYF. As DNA, the CDR3 is TGTGCCAGCAGCGGAGGAAGATACAGCACAGATACGCAGTATTTT.

This clonotype was detected many times. This chain joins TRBV12-3 or TRBV12-4 and TRBJ1-5; perhaps TRBD1 as D (5 bases). With 1 base removed from V and 0 bases from J, the gap between germline ends came to 10 bases. The length of the CDR3 is 16 residues. The CDR3, as DNA: TGTGCCAGCAGTTTAGGGGGCGCATTTAGCAATCAGCCCCAGCATTTT. Protein sequence: CASSLGGAFSNQPQHF.

This clonotype has a handful of counts. This chain joins TRBV20-1 and TRBJ2-7, with TRBD1 matching 8 bases. The CDR3 is 15 amino acids. The V gene's germline CDR1 is DFQATT and CDR2 SNEGSKA (reference sequence). Trimming removed 6 bases from V and 3 bases from J; junction bases left unmatched: 13. CDR3 residues: CSASKAGTGDYEQYF. The CDR3 DNA reads as TGCAGTGCCAGCAAGGCCGGGACAGGAGACTACGAGCAGTACTTC.

Only a few counts were recorded for this clonotype. V is TRBV7-6 and J is TRBJ2-7; D is possibly TRBD1 (5 bases). CDR1 and CDR2 (germline): SGHVS, FNYEAQ. This CDR3 is 15 amino acids long. Trimming cost V 4 bases and J 0 bases, with 13 bases left between them. The CDR3 DNA reads as TGTGCCAGCAGCTCAAATCAGGGTAGCTCCTACGAGCAGTACTTC. Translating gives CASSSNQGSSYEQYF.

The rearrangement joins TRBV7-8 to TRBJ1-5; D remains ambiguous. The length of the CDR3 is 15 residues. V lost 6 bases, J lost 5 bases, and 17 bases lay in between. Germline V gene data show CDR1 as SGHVS and CDR2 as FQNEAQ. The CDR3 loop reads CASRHTARRDQPQHF. CDR3 coding DNA: TGTGCCAGCAGACATACCGCGAGGAGGGATCAGCCCCAGCATTTT.

The sample holds a few counts of this clonotype. The chain uses TRBV5-1 and TRBJ2-2, with 12 positions matching TRBD2. Germline V gene data show CDR1 as SGHRS and CDR2 as YFSETQ. The V gene end was trimmed by 0 bases and the J gene end by 5 bases; junction bases not matched to a gene: 5. The CDR3 contains 17 residues. The CDR3 DNA sequence: TGCGCCAGCAGCTTGGCCCAACTAGCGGGAGGTACCGGGGAGCTGTTTTTT. Translation: CASSLAQLAGGTGELFF.

This chain joins TRBV30 and TRBJ1-1; 11 bases fit TRBD1. CDR1 is GTSNPN and CDR2 is SVGIG in the germline V gene (reference sequence). This CDR3 is built from 15 residues. J was trimmed by 7 bases and V by 4 bases; bases with no gene match: 11. The CDR3 is CAWKKFGQGAVEAFF. In DNA, the CDR3 is TGTGCCTGGAAAAAGTTCGGACAGGGGGCCGTTGAAGCTTTCTTT.

The V gene is TRBV30, the J gene TRBJ1-5, with 10 bases fitting TRBD1. With 2 bases clipped from V and 7 bases from J, the junction kept 11 bases outside the gene matches. CDR1 and CDR2 (germline): GTSNPN, SVGIG (reference sequence). The CDR3 is 16 amino acids. The CDR3 coding sequence is TGTGCCTGGAGTAGACAGGGGGCGGGCTACAAACAGCCCCAGCATTTT. Translation: CAWSRQGAGYKQPQHF.

In this sample, this clonotype turned up a few times. The chain combines TRBV14 with TRBJ2-4, with TRBD1 identical over 7 bases. The CDR3 has 15 amino acids. Germline V gene sequence: CDR1 SGHDN, CDR2 FVKESK. Trimming cost V 2 bases and J 3 bases; bases outside gene matches: 4. DNA of the CDR3: TGTGCCAGCAGCCAAAGGGGACAGTTCAAAAACATTCAGTACTTC. Protein: CASSQRGQFKNIQYF. Based on the CDR3 plus reference TRBV14 and TRBJ2-4, the full variable domain is EAGVTQFPSHSVIEKGQTVTLRCDPISGHDNLYWYRRVMGKEIKFLLHFVKESKQDESGMPNNRFLAERTGGTYSTLKVQPAELEDSGVYFCASSQRGQFKNIQYFGAGTRLSVL.

The V and J genes are TRBV3-1 and TRBJ1-1; D might be TRBD1 (6 bases). V was shortened by 1 base and J by 5 bases, with 14 bases between the two germline ends. Germline V CDR1 and CDR2: LGHDT, YNNKEL (reference sequence). This CDR3 is built from 15 residues. The DNA for the CDR3 is TGTGCCAGCAGCCAAGTGAGGGGGGCGCGTACTGAAGCTTTCTTT. Protein: CASSQVRGARTEAFF.

This clonotype was recorded many times. J is TRBJ1-1 and V is TRBV5-1; D unresolved. The CDR3 contains 18 residues. CDR1 is SGHRS, CDR2 YFSETQ, per germline. Trimming shortened V by 4 bases and J by 1 base, and 23 bases separated the two germline ends. DNA for the CDR3: TGCGCCAGCAGCGTGGACGGACCTATTAGGGCGTGGAACACTGAAGCTTTCTTT. Translated: CASSVDGPIRAWNTEAFF.

This clonotype was observed a handful of times. This rearrangement joins TRBV29-1 to TRBJ1-1; D unclear. With 3 bases removed from V and 5 bases from J, the gap between germline ends came to 13 bases. Germline V gene lookup returns CDR1 SQVTM and CDR2 ANQGSEA. CDR3 size: 13 residues. The CDR3 nucleotides are TGCAGCGTTGATGGTGGCGGTGTGACTGAAGCTTTCTTT. The encoded protein is CSVDGGGVTEAFF.

This clonotype was found many times. This chain uses TRBV7-9 with TRBJ2-1; 9 bases line up with TRBD2. The junction had 9 bases not matched to a gene; V was cut back by 4 bases and J by 5 bases. This CDR3 is 16 amino acids long. Per the germline V gene, CDR1 is SEHNR and CDR2 is FQNEAQ (reference sequence). The DNA of the CDR3 is TGTGCCAGCAGCTCCGGAAGCGGGAGGAACCACAATGAGCAGTTCTTC. It specifies CASSSGSGRNHNEQFF.

J is TRBJ1-6 and V is TRBV6-1; D is undetermined. The CDR3 is 14 residues long. The germline V and J ends were trimmed by 5 bases and 9 bases, with 14 bases remaining between them. CDR1 is MNHNS, CDR2 SASEGT, per germline. The CDR3 DNA follows: TGTGCCAGCAGTAAACAGAACCCAGGTTCACCCCTCCACTTT. Encoded protein: CASSKQNPGSPLHF.

This clonotype was picked up a small number of times. The chain couples TRBV9 to TRBJ2-1; D unresolved. CDR1 and CDR2 from the germline V gene are SGDLS and YYNGEE. This CDR3 contains 14 residues. V was cut by 0 bases and J by 0 bases, with 4 bases left in between. The CDR3 spells CASSVGGSYNEQFF. The CDR3 coding sequence is TGTGCCAGCAGCGTAGGTGGCTCCTACAATGAGCAGTTCTTC.

This clonotype was picked up a small number of times. This chain uses TRBV3-1 with TRBJ2-7; the match to TRBD1 covers 11 bases. This CDR3 is 14 amino acids long. CDR1 LGHDT and CDR2 YNNKEL come from the germline V gene (reference sequence). With 4 bases clipped from V and 5 bases from J, the junction kept 4 bases outside the gene matches. The CDR3 coding sequence is TGTGCCAGCAGCCCGGACAGGGGGCTGGACGAGCAGTACTTC. Translated: CASSPDRGLDEQYF.

This clonotype was picked up a small number of times. The chain links TRBV5-4 to TRBJ2-5; the D is unclear. Between the trimmed V and J ends, which lost 0 bases and 5 bases, there was a span of 11 bases. Germline V gives CDR1 SGHNT, CDR2 YYREEE (reference sequence). CDR3 size: 14 residues. The CDR3 loop reads CASSLASMGETQYF. The CDR3 nucleotides read TGTGCCAGCAGCTTGGCGTCTATGGGGGAGACCCAGTACTTC.

This clonotype turned up a few times. The chain uses TRBV2 and TRBJ1-2, with D perhaps matching TRBD1 (5 bases). Germline-derived CDR1 and CDR2 are SNHLY and FYNNEI. V lost 5 bases, J lost 4 bases, and 14 bases lay in between. This CDR3 has 14 amino acids. CDR3 nucleotides: TGTGCCAGCAGTTGGTCCACAGGACCCTATGGCTACACCTTC. It codes for CASSWSTGPYGYTF.